Only a few counts were recorded for the clone carrying this T cell receptor beta chain. Its target is not known. Germline values: CDR1 WNHNN, CDR2 SYGVQD (reference sequence). V was pared by 2 bases and J by 0 bases, with 8 bases between. This CDR3 is built from 14 residues. The sample belongs to a study of T cells after yellow fever vaccination. At the level of the study: In the case of low-cell-number fractions, SMART-Seq v4 Ultra Low Input was used for preparation.

5'RACE template switching produced TCR cDNA carrying a universal primer site and UMIs. TCRdb analysed the 5' RACE reads with MiXCR anew, one entry per CDR3 protein. Here the sample spans more than 95,000 distinct CDR3 sequences, under 9% being singletons. Study observations and caveats: The secondary response peaked faster, at day 5 versus 15, but was weaker. At 95% to 96% for CD4 and approximately 88% for CD8, most primary-vaccination clones showed up again after the booster.

The sample consisted of CD8+ T cells sorted from PBMCs, taken on the day of the yellow fever booster vaccination. The rearrangement uses TRBV10-1 and TRBJ2-7, with D hard to call. The TCR was taken from a man younger than 35 who received the YFV17D yellow fever vaccine. The CDR3 loop is CASSEERNSYEQYF. The CDR3 nucleotides read TGCGCCAGCAGTGAGGAACGGAACTCCTACGAGCAGTACTTC.